Here is one T cell receptor beta chain with its context. What it binds is not known. The CDR3 has 15 amino acids. Germline CDR1 and CDR2: MNHEY and SVGAGI. Trimming removed 3 bases from V and 3 bases from J; junction bases left unmatched: 6. The data were produced by immunoSEQ multiplex PCR, yet TCRdb's version contains in-frame clones alone and is incomplete. The table records 55,000 to 60,000 clones, roughly 90% of them present only once. This sample is part of a study of PD-1 blockade in classical Hodgkin lymphoma. Study-level background: Patients received nivolumab 3 mg/kg intravenously every 2 weeks.

Findings of the study overall: For complete responders, baseline diversity was comparable to that of newly diagnosed patients. Patients were excluded if nivolumab began under 1 year after ASCT (the autologous transplant). While CD8+ TCR diversity did not rise significantly by C4D1, CD4+ TCR diversity did.

Relapse after autologous stem cell transplantation occurred in every patient, and brentuximab vedotin exposure varied. The TCR comes from a human donor with classical Hodgkin lymphoma. The gene calls are TRBV6-5 and TRBJ1-2; 8 bases line up with TRBD1. The sequences come from peripheral blood mononuclear cells (PBMCs), collected before the second cycle of nivolumab. CDR3 sequence reads: CASSYRAGGDYGYTF. CDR3 sequence (DNA): TGTGCCAGCAGTTATCGGGCAGGGGGCGACTATGGCTACACCTTC.